These 32 T cell receptor beta chains share one sample of origin, sequenced in a study of T cells after yellow fever vaccination. TCRdb re-called the 5' RACE reads through MiXCR, storing one row per CDR3 protein. The sample contains a few hundred thousand distinct CDR3 sequences, around 3.9% of which appear only once. Here the sequenced sample was PBMCs, taken on the day of the yellow fever booster vaccination. The source is a man aged 18 to 30 who received the YFV17D yellow fever vaccine.

This clonotype was recorded at least ten times. The genes are TRBV12-3 or TRBV12-4 and TRBJ2-4; 9 bases line up with TRBD1. The CDR3 loop spans 15 amino acids. V shed 5 bases and J 7 bases; nucleotides not matched to a gene: 9. CDR3 nucleotide sequence: TGTGCCAGCAGTCAACATTCGGGACAGGGCAACATTCAGTACTTC. The encoded protein is CASSQHSGQGNIQYF.

In this sample, this clonotype turned up a few times. V is TRBV6-5 and J is TRBJ2-5, with D perhaps assigned TRBD1 or TRBD2 (5 bases each). Trimming removed 7 bases from V and 5 bases from J, with 20 bases in between. Germline V gene data show CDR1 as MNHEY and CDR2 as SVGAGI. The CDR3 is 15 residues long. In DNA form, the CDR3 reads TGTGCCAGCACCCCAGACTGGGGGTCCCGGGAGACCCAGTACTTC. It translates to CASTPDWGSRETQYF.

CDR3 region: CASSWGDWAEAFF. In nucleotides, the CDR3 is TGTGCCAGTAGTTGGGGGGATTGGGCTGAAGCTTTCTTT. The rearrangement uses TRBV19 and TRBJ1-1, with a weak D call TRBD1 (5 bases). Germline V lookup: CDR1 LNHDA, CDR2 SQIVND (reference sequence). The V gene lost 5 bases and the J gene lost 6 bases, with 13 bases spanning the gap. The CDR3 has 13 amino acids.

This clonotype was seen many times. The chain links TRBV5-1 to TRBJ2-1, with D possibly matching TRBD1 (6 bases). Trimming took off 0 bases at V and 7 bases at J, with 8 bases between the two ends. CDR3 size: 13 residues. Per the germline V gene, CDR1 is SGHRS and CDR2 is YFSETQ. Here the CDR3 reads CASSLGTANEQFF. For the CDR3, the DNA is TGCGCCAGCAGCTTGGGGACAGCAAATGAGCAGTTCTTC.

This clonotype came up many times. The chain links TRBV7-8 to TRBJ1-5; 8 bases agree with TRBD1. This CDR3 has 15 amino acids. Germline CDR1 reads SGHVS; CDR2 reads FQNEAQ. The ends lost 5 bases at V and 2 bases at J; junction bases unmatched: 5. In DNA form, the CDR3 reads TGTGCCAGCAGCGGCTACAGGGGGGGCAATCAGCCCCAGCATTTT. Protein: CASSGYRGGNQPQHF.

The rearrangement uses TRBV7-2 and TRBJ1-3; perhaps TRBD1 as D (5 bases). V was trimmed by 3 bases and J by 2 bases, leaving 14 bases between them. Germline CDR1 and CDR2: SGHTA and FQGNSA. CDR3 length equals 16 residues. The chain's CDR3 is CASSFRMWGTGNTIYF. For the CDR3, the DNA is TGTGCCAGCAGCTTCAGAATGTGGGGGACTGGAAACACCATATATTTT. Using reference TRBV7-2 and TRBJ1-3 for the parts outside the CDR3, the full variable domain is GAGVSQSPSNKVTEKGKDVELRCDPISGHTALYWYRQSLGQGLEFLIYFQGNSAPDKSGLPSDRFSAERTGGSVSTLTIQRTQQEDSAVYLCASSFRMWGTGNTIYFGEGSWLTVV.

In its sample, this clonotype was seen many times. The chain employs TRBV18 and TRBJ2-5; D is perhaps TRBD2 (6 bases). CDR3 length: 13 residues. Deletions cut 6 bases from V and 3 bases from J, with 11 bases between. The germline CDR1 and CDR2 sequences are KGHSH and LQKENI. The CDR3 DNA follows: TGTGCCAGCTCTGGCAGGGAGGAAGAGACCCAGTACTTC. It yields the protein CASSGREEETQYF.

This sequence joins TRBV4-3 and TRBJ2-5; 10 positions match TRBD2. Germline CDR1 and CDR2: LGHNA and YSLEER. The CDR3 has 18 amino acids. Trimming cost V 1 base and J 2 bases; bases outside gene matches: 10. As DNA, the CDR3 is TGCGCCAGCAGCCAAGGGGCTGTAGCGGGGGGACTGCAAGAGACCCAGTACTTC. Translating gives CASSQGAVAGGLQETQYF.

In its sample, this clonotype was seen many times. The chain carries TRBV5-1 and TRBJ2-1; the D is unclear. In germline, CDR1 is SGHRS, CDR2 YFSETQ. Trimming shortened V by 0 bases and J by 9 bases, and 16 bases separated the two germline ends. This CDR3 comprises 15 residues. The CDR3 is CASSLVFGPRIEQFF. The DNA for the CDR3 is TGCGCCAGCAGCTTGGTGTTCGGTCCTAGGATTGAGCAGTTCTTC.

At least ten counts were recorded for this clonotype. V gene TRBV6-6 combines with J gene TRBJ1-1; D possibly corresponds to TRBD1 (5 bases). The germline CDR1 and CDR2 sequences are MNHNY and SVGAGI (reference sequence). The CDR3 has 14 amino acids. The V end was cut by 0 bases, the J end by 8 bases, with 13 bases between. CDR3: CASSYSSTGSEAFF. The CDR3 DNA reads TGTGCCAGCAGTTACTCTTCAACAGGTTCCGAAGCTTTCTTT.

V and J are TRBV9 and TRBJ2-2; D is unclear. Trimming shortened V by 4 bases and J by 2 bases, and 12 bases separated the two germline ends. Per the germline V gene, CDR1 is SGDLS and CDR2 is YYNGEE. This CDR3 spans 15 amino acids. CDR3 residues: CASSPSVVNTGELFF. DNA for the CDR3: TGTGCCAGCAGCCCCTCTGTCGTTAACACCGGGGAGCTGTTTTTT.

The rearrangement joins TRBV5-1 to TRBJ2-2; 9 nucleotides align to TRBD2. V lost 3 bases to trimming and J lost 1 base; unmatched junction nucleotides: 4. The V gene's germline CDR1 is SGHRS and CDR2 YFSETQ. The CDR3 contains 16 residues. CDR3: CASSSTSGENTGELFF. DNA for the CDR3: TGCGCCAGCAGCTCGACTAGCGGAGAGAACACCGGGGAGCTGTTTTTT.

This chain joins TRBV6-6 and TRBJ1-1, with D maybe TRBD1 (6 bases). Germline V gene lookup returns CDR1 MNHNY and CDR2 SVGAGI (reference sequence). The CDR3 runs 15 residues. V gave up 8 bases and J gave up 1 base, with 17 bases separating them. CDR3 region: CASPESGQPNTEAFF. Written as DNA, the CDR3 is TGTGCCAGCCCCGAGTCCGGACAGCCGAACACTGAAGCTTTCTTT.

The table lists this clonotype with a few counts. This rearrangement joins TRBV12-3 or TRBV12-4 to TRBJ1-1; D ambiguous. The CDR3 has 13 residues. Trimming removed 2 bases at V and 3 bases at J, with 7 bases between. CDR3 coding DNA: TGTGCCAGCAGTTTAAATTTGTACACTGAAGCTTTCTTT. Its protein is CASSLNLYTEAFF.

This clonotype was recorded many times. The chain uses TRBV7-9 and TRBJ2-3; TRBD2 is a possible D gene (5 bases). V dropped 7 bases and J dropped 2 bases, with 13 bases sitting between them. This CDR3 is 14 amino acids long. Germline V lookup: CDR1 SEHNR, CDR2 FQNEAQ (reference sequence). CDR3 in DNA: TGTGCCAGCATCCCCGGGGTTTACACAGATACGCAGTATTTT. It is translated as CASIPGVYTDTQYF.

This clonotype was counted between two and nine times. The chain has TRBV2 and TRBJ2-7, with 7 bases aligning to TRBD2. Germline CDR1 reads SNHLY; CDR2 reads FYNNEI. V lost 0 bases to trimming and J lost 6 bases; unmatched junction nucleotides: 8. This CDR3 region has 15 residues. The DNA of the CDR3 is TGTGCCAGCAGTGAAGCGCGGGGGTCGAAAAGCGAGCAGTACTTC. It is translated as CASSEARGSKSEQYF. The full variable domain, in which reference TRBV2 and TRBJ2-7 provide the parts outside the CDR3, is EPEVTQTPSHQVTQMGQEVILRCVPISNHLYFYWYRQILGQKVEFLVSFYNNEISEKSEIFDDQFSVERPDGSNFTLKIRSTKLEDSAMYFCASSEARGSKSEQYFGPGTRLTVT.

This clonotype showed up many times. The chain combines TRBV10-3 with TRBJ2-5, with TRBD2 identical over 11 bases. Germline V gene sequence: CDR1 ENHRY, CDR2 SYGVKD. The V segment lost 8 bases and the J segment 0 bases; nucleotides outside the gene matches: 14. The CDR3 consists of 18 residues. The CDR3 region is CAILDPGTSGPHQETQYF. CDR3 bases: TGTGCCATCTTGGACCCTGGGACTAGCGGACCCCACCAAGAGACCCAGTACTTC.

This clonotype has just a few counts. The chain combines TRBV11-3 with TRBJ2-7, with D tentatively TRBD1 or TRBD2 (5 bases each). The length of the CDR3 is 14 residues. The ends were cut back, 8 bases at V and 2 bases at J, with 16 bases in the middle. In germline, CDR1 is SGHNT, CDR2 YENEEA. CDR3 sequence reads: CASLTGRHPYEQYF. CDR3 nucleotides: TGTGCCAGCCTAACGGGACGCCACCCCTACGAGCAGTACTTC. Looking up the rest from reference TRBV11-3 and TRBJ2-7 gives the full variable domain: EAGVVQSPRYKIIEKKQPVAFWCNPISGHNTLYWYLQNLGQGPELLIRYENEEAVDDSQLPKDRFSAERLKGVDSTLKIQPAELGDSAVYLCASLTGRHPYEQYFGPGTRLTVT.

This clonotype came up many times. The chain links TRBV5-1 to TRBJ1-1, with D possibly matching TRBD1 (5 bases). Germline V gene sequence: CDR1 SGHRS, CDR2 YFSETQ. The CDR3 is made up of 14 amino acids. V was pared by 1 base and J by 4 bases, with 11 bases between. CDR3 sequence: CASSLRQGSTEAFF. The CDR3 nucleotides are TGCGCCAGCAGCTTGCGGCAGGGAAGCACTGAAGCTTTCTTT.

This clonotype was detected many times. The chain links TRBV4-2 to TRBJ2-3, with no clear D. The CDR3 has 15 amino acids. Between the trimmed V and J ends, which lost 0 bases and 6 bases, there was a span of 13 bases. Germline lookup yields CDR1 LGHNA and CDR2 YNFKEQ. As DNA, the CDR3 is TGTGCCAGCAGCCAAGATTTGAAGCGCTGGGATACGCAGTATTTT. This gives the protein CASSQDLKRWDTQYF.

This clonotype was detected many times. The chain joins TRBV20-1 to TRBJ2-3; 10 nucleotides line up with TRBD2. The length of the CDR3 is 17 residues. Germline loops: CDR1 DFQATT, CDR2 SNEGSKA (reference sequence). V was pared by 3 bases and J by 1 base, with 10 bases of the junction left unmatched. CDR3 nucleotide sequence: TGCAGTGCTAGTAGAGGTACCAGCGGGGGGGGCACAGATACGCAGTATTTT. As protein: CSASRGTSGGGTDTQYF.

This clonotype has ten or more counts. The J gene is TRBJ1-3, the V gene TRBV7-2, with 7 bases aligning to TRBD1. The ends lost 4 bases at V and 0 bases at J; junction bases unmatched: 12. The CDR3 has 18 amino acids. The germline V gene has CDR1 SGHTA and CDR2 FQGNSA. The chain's CDR3 is CASSSKAGQATSGNTIYF. Written as DNA, the CDR3 is TGTGCCAGCAGCTCCAAAGCCGGACAGGCAACCTCTGGAAACACCATATATTTT.

This clonotype was seen at least ten times. The genes are TRBV14 and TRBJ2-1; D is perhaps TRBD2 (5 bases). This CDR3 region has 15 residues. V was cut by 1 base and J by 3 bases, with 10 bases left in between. CDR1 is SGHDN and CDR2 is FVKESK in the germline V gene. The CDR3 spells CASSQAAGFYNEQFF. The CDR3 nucleotides read TGTGCCAGCAGCCAAGCGGCGGGTTTCTACAATGAGCAGTTCTTC. Full variable domain (outside the CDR3, taken from reference TRBV14 and TRBJ2-1): EAGVTQFPSHSVIEKGQTVTLRCDPISGHDNLYWYRRVMGKEIKFLLHFVKESKQDESGMPNNRFLAERTGGTYSTLKVQPAELEDSGVYFCASSQAAGFYNEQFFGPGTRLTVL.

This clonotype was detected many times. The chain couples TRBV9 to TRBJ2-3; D is tentatively TRBD1 or TRBD2 (6 bases each). CDR1 SGDLS and CDR2 YYNGEE come from the germline V gene. Trimming cost V 7 bases and J 4 bases, with 16 bases left between them. The CDR3 has 14 residues. As DNA, the CDR3 is TGTGCCAGCGGCTTGGGGGGCCCGTCAGATACGCAGTATTTT. Translated: CASGLGGPSDTQYF.

This chain links TRBV19 with TRBJ2-5, with TRBD2 as a possible D gene (7 bases). Germline-derived CDR1 and CDR2 are LNHDA and SQIVND (reference sequence). V lost 8 bases and J 2 bases, leaving 18 bases between the germline ends. This CDR3 comprises 15 residues. The CDR3, as DNA: TGTGCCAGTGGTGCTCTGGGAGGGGGGCAAGAGACCCAGTACTTC. It codes for CASGALGGGQETQYF.

CDR3 residues: CASSYGVDGYTF. For the CDR3, the DNA is TGTGCCAGCAGTTACGGGGTGGATGGCTACACCTTC. The V gene is TRBV6-6, the J gene TRBJ1-2; no firm D call. CDR3 length: 12 amino acids. The ends were cut back, 2 bases at V and 6 bases at J, with 7 bases in the middle. Germline V gene lookup returns CDR1 MNHNY and CDR2 SVGAGI (reference sequence).

This clonotype was recorded many times. The chain recombines TRBV11-2 with TRBJ1-6; D is uncertain. The germline V and J ends were trimmed by 0 bases and 11 bases, with 11 bases remaining between them. There are 14 residues in the CDR3. Germline CDR1 is SGHAT and CDR2 is FQNNGV. As DNA, the CDR3 is TGTGCCAGCAGCTTAGATCAAAGGGAGACACCCCTCCACTTT. It specifies CASSLDQRETPLHF.

This clonotype showed up just a few times. The chain uses TRBV5-1 and TRBJ1-3; unclear D gene. The germline gives CDR1 SGHRS, CDR2 YFSETQ. V lost 0 bases to trimming and J lost 0 bases, with 10 bases between them. CDR3 length equals 16 residues. The CDR3 reads CASSLADPGSGNTIYF. The CDR3 bases are TGCGCCAGCAGCTTGGCAGATCCAGGCTCTGGAAACACCATATATTTT.

This clonotype turned up a few times. J is TRBJ2-1 and V is TRBV7-9; D gene uncertain. The CDR3 extends over 13 amino acids. The V end was cut by 3 bases, the J end by 2 bases, with 5 bases between. Germline V gives CDR1 SEHNR, CDR2 FQNEAQ (reference sequence). The CDR3 spells CASSLFAYNEQFF. CDR3 in DNA: TGTGCCAGCAGCTTGTTCGCCTACAATGAGCAGTTCTTC.

This clonotype has a count of ten or more. The chain combines TRBV7-9 with TRBJ2-3; no clear D gene. V was pared by 8 bases and J by 2 bases, with 11 bases between. The V gene's germline CDR1 is SEHNR and CDR2 FQNEAQ (reference sequence). The CDR3 spans 13 residues. Written as DNA, the CDR3 is TGTGCCAGCCAAGTGGGTCCCACAGATACGCAGTATTTT. Its protein product is CASQVGPTDTQYF.

Only a few counts were recorded for this clonotype. This chain joins TRBV4-3 and TRBJ2-5, with TRBD2 matching 10 bases. This CDR3 spans 17 amino acids. Germline loops: CDR1 LGHNA, CDR2 YSLEER. Germline trimming cut 0 bases from V and 2 bases from J; bases unmatched to any gene: 6. CDR3 protein: CASSQEGASGGQETQYF. Written as DNA, the CDR3 is TGCGCCAGCAGCCAAGAAGGGGCTAGCGGGGGACAAGAGACCCAGTACTTC.

The J gene is TRBJ2-7, the V gene TRBV6-6; D is undetermined. Germline CDR1 MNHNY, CDR2 SVGAGI (reference sequence). This CDR3 region has 14 residues. Trimming removed 2 bases at V and 2 bases at J, with 10 bases between. The CDR3 reads CASSYPSKPYEQYF. The CDR3 DNA follows: TGTGCCAGCAGTTACCCCTCCAAACCCTACGAGCAGTACTTC.